The clone carrying this T cell receptor beta chain was counted ten times or more. Antigen specificity is unknown. A single record per CDR3 protein comes from TCRdb applying MiXCR to the reads. In the table there are roughly 240,000 distinct CDR3 sequences, 6% to 8% of which are singletons. The CDR3 has 17 amino acids. V was clipped by 5 bases and J by 3 bases; unmatched bases: 12. These data come from a study of T cell repertoires in cytomegalovirus infection. Looking at the study overall: In public TCR beta signatures, there were indications of both CMV infection and matching HLA type.

General observations from the study: CMV-specific HLA-C-restricted TCR beta clonotypes dominated the ex vivo response.

The sequence was obtained from a human donor in good health (CMV status not recorded). Some clones in this sample may be carry-over from other donors' samples. This sequence joins TRBV12-3 or TRBV12-4 and TRBJ1-5, with 8 bases fitting TRBD1. Sequencing used PBMCs. CDR3 residues: CASSKGSTGANNQPQHF. As DNA, the CDR3 is TGTGCCAGCAGTAAGGGCTCGACAGGGGCGAACAATCAGCCCCAGCATTTT.